Shown below are 20 T cell receptor beta chains from a single sample sequenced in a study of technical replicates of blood from several donors. Data came from immunoSEQ multiplex PCR; TCRdb stores just in-frame clones and leaves some out. The data contain fewer than 95,000 clones, about 93% of them singletons. Sequenced input: T cells isolated from PBMCs. The receptors shown here come from a human donor in good health.

CDR3: CASSLEGHYFYEQYF. CDR3 DNA sequence: TGTGCCAGCAGCTTGGAGGGACACTACTTCTACGAGCAGTACTTC. This chain connects TRBV5-6 to TRBJ2-7, with TRBD1 as a possible D gene (6 bases). The CDR3 runs to 15 residues. The V gene's germline CDR1 is SGHDT and CDR2 YYEEEE. Trimming shortened V by 0 bases and J by 3 bases, and 13 bases separated the two germline ends. The full variable domain, in which reference TRBV5-6 and TRBJ2-7 provide the parts outside the CDR3, is DAGVTQSPTHLIKTRGQQVTLRCSPKSGHDTVSWYQQALGQGPQFIFQYYEEEERQRGNFPDRFSGHQFPNYSSELNVNALLLGDSALYLCASSLEGHYFYEQYFGPGTRLTVT.

The chain joins TRBV5-4 to TRBJ2-3; TRBD2 might be the D (5 bases). The CDR3 is made up of 14 amino acids. The V end lost 0 bases, the J end lost 4 bases, and 9 bases lay between the germline ends. The germline gives CDR1 SGHNT, CDR2 YYREEE (reference sequence). The CDR3 protein is CASSLATSADTQYF. The CDR3 bases are TGTGCCAGCAGCTTGGCCACTAGTGCAGATACGCAGTATTTT.

The chain is built from TRBV14 and TRBJ1-1; 7 nucleotides agree with TRBD1. The CDR3 sequence is 15 residues long. V gave up 4 bases and J gave up 0 bases; unmatched junction bases: 5. CDR1 is SGHDN and CDR2 is FVKESK in the germline V gene. The DNA for the CDR3 is TGTGCCAGCAGCCGTATCAGGGGGATGAACACTGAAGCTTTCTTT. It translates to CASSRIRGMNTEAFF.

This rearrangement joins TRBV6-1 to TRBJ1-1, with TRBD1 matching over 7 bases. The CDR3 runs to 17 residues. After removal of 4 bases from V and 0 bases from J, the junction contained 11 bases not matched to a gene. CDR1 and CDR2 from the germline V gene are MNHNS and SASEGT. The CDR3 nucleotides read TGTGCCAGCAGTGCGCGGCCGGGGGACAGATTGAACACTGAAGCTTTCTTT. This encodes CASSARPGDRLNTEAFF.

V is TRBV19 and J is TRBJ1-2; D is uncertain. In germline, CDR1 is LNHDA, CDR2 SQIVND (reference sequence). The CDR3 is made up of 15 amino acids. V was cut by 5 bases and J by 1 base, with 14 bases left in between. The CDR3 nucleotides read TGTGCCAGTAGTCCTACCCCGGGGTATAACTATGGCTACACCTTC. Its protein product is CASSPTPGYNYGYTF.

The genes are TRBV27 and TRBJ2-7; 14 nucleotides align to TRBD2. CDR3 length: 15 amino acids. Germline V lookup: CDR1 MNHEY, CDR2 SMNVEV (reference sequence). V gave up 4 bases and J gave up 6 bases; unmatched junction bases: 5. CDR3 sequence reads: CASSSTGTSGSEQYF. The DNA for the CDR3 is TGTGCCAGCAGTTCAACCGGGACTAGCGGGAGCGAGCAGTACTTC.

The chain has TRBV10-3 and TRBJ2-1; D call uncertain. Germline V CDR1 and CDR2: ENHRY, SYGVKD. The V end was cut by 0 bases, the J end by 6 bases, with 6 bases between. The CDR3 is 13 residues long. In nucleotides, the CDR3 is TGTGCCATCAGTGAGTCCGCAGGCAATGAGCAGTTCTTC. It codes for CAISESAGNEQFF.

This rearrangement joins TRBV4-1 to TRBJ2-2, with TRBD2 matching 9 bases. The CDR3 spans 15 residues. J lost 2 bases, V lost 6 bases, and 4 bases had no gene match. CDR1 and CDR2 from the germline V gene are MGHRA and YSYEKL. The CDR3 nucleotides are TGCGCCAGCAGGCAGCGGGAGGACAACACCGGGGAGCTGTTTTTT. Translating it yields CASRQREDNTGELFF.

The gene calls are TRBV5-1 and TRBJ2-5, with 12 bases that match TRBD1. This CDR3 has 15 amino acids. V was clipped by 4 bases and J by 5 bases; unmatched bases: 6. Germline values: CDR1 SGHRS, CDR2 YFSETQ. The CDR3 DNA sequence: TGCGCCAGCAGCCGGGGACAGGGGGCAAGCGAGACCCAGTACTTC. Amino acids: CASSRGQGASETQYF.

This chain joins TRBV7-9 and TRBJ1-2; the D is unclear. This CDR3 region has 14 residues. Germline-derived CDR1 and CDR2 are SEHNR and FQNEAQ (reference sequence). Trimming pared 1 base from V and 7 bases from J, leaving 13 bases between. CDR3 loop: CASSLELPPTGYTF. Written as DNA, the CDR3 is TGTGCCAGCAGCTTAGAACTTCCTCCCACTGGCTACACCTTC.

This chain joins TRBV9 and TRBJ2-1; D is undetermined. V shed 1 base and J shed 4 bases, with 6 bases lying between them. CDR3 length: 13 residues. CDR1 is SGDLS, CDR2 YYNGEE, per germline. The CDR3 is CASSVRPYNEQFF. CDR3 in DNA: TGTGCCAGCAGCGTACGTCCGTACAATGAGCAGTTCTTC. Full variable domain (rest looked up from reference TRBV9 and TRBJ2-1): DSGVTQTPKHLITATGQRVTLRCSPRSGDLSVYWYQQSLDQGLQFLIQYYNGEERAKGNILERFSAQQFPDLHSELNLSSLELGDSALYFCASSVRPYNEQFFGPGTRLTVL.

V gene TRBV5-4 combines with J gene TRBJ2-3, with TRBD2 matching over 14 bases. The J segment lost 5 bases and the V segment lost 3 bases, leaving 5 bases of the junction unmatched. CDR1 SGHNT and CDR2 YYREEE come from the germline V gene (reference sequence). CDR3 length equals 16 residues. The CDR3 loop reads CASSSGLAGVGDTQYF. The CDR3 bases are TGTGCCAGCAGCTCGGGACTAGCGGGAGTGGGAGATACGCAGTATTTT. Drawing the rest from reference TRBV5-4 and TRBJ2-3, the complete variable domain is ETGVTQSPTHLIKTRGQQVTLRCSSQSGHNTVSWYQQALGQGPQFIFQYYREEENGRGNFPPRFSGLQFPNYSSELNVNALELDDSALYLCASSSGLAGVGDTQYFGPGTRLTVL.

The chain links TRBV2 to TRBJ1-2; weak D call: TRBD1 (6 bases). Germline V gene sequence: CDR1 SNHLY, CDR2 FYNNEI. This CDR3 has 14 residues. Trimming removed 6 bases from V and 8 bases from J, with 19 bases in between. The CDR3 DNA is TGTGCCAGCAGCCCGGGTCTCAGGGGAAAGGGCTACACCTTC. This codes for CASSPGLRGKGYTF.

This clone was seen a few times. The V and J genes are TRBV5-1 and TRBJ1-5, with TRBD1 matching 10 bases. Germline-derived CDR1 and CDR2 are SGHRS and YFSETQ. The CDR3 extends over 17 amino acids. With V trimmed by 4 bases and J by 4 bases, 11 bases remained unmatched. CDR3 nucleotides: TGCGCCAGCAGCACTTCACCCTTGGGACAGGGGAATCAGCCCCAGCATTTT. Amino acid sequence: CASSTSPLGQGNQPQHF. Variable domain in full (rest from reference TRBV5-1 and TRBJ1-5): KAGVTQTPRYLIKTRGQQVTLSCSPISGHRSVSWYQQTPGQGLQFLFEYFSETQRNKGNFPGRFSGRQFSNSRSEMNVSTLELGDSALYLCASSTSPLGQGNQPQHFGDGTRLSIL.

This chain links TRBV7-9 with TRBJ1-1; the match to TRBD1 covers 7 bases. Germline V gene data show CDR1 as SEHNR and CDR2 as FQNEAQ (reference sequence). V lost 5 bases, J lost 6 bases, and 12 bases stayed unmatched. There are 15 residues in the CDR3. CDR3 sequence reads: CASSPSGTDRAEAFF. The CDR3 bases are TGTGCCAGCAGCCCATCGGGGACAGATCGCGCTGAAGCTTTCTTT.

The CDR3 sequence: CASSLQGAAYEQYF. The CDR3 DNA is TGCGCCAGCAGCTTACAGGGAGCGGCCTACGAGCAGTACTTC. The genes are TRBV5-1 and TRBJ2-7; a weak D match, TRBD1 (6 bases). This CDR3 is 14 amino acids long. Trimming cost V 2 bases and J 2 bases, with 11 bases left between them. Germline loops: CDR1 SGHRS, CDR2 YFSETQ.

The CDR3 nucleotides are TGTGCCAGCAGCGCAATGGGACTAGCGGGTGCCTACGAGCAGTACTTC. Translating gives CASSAMGLAGAYEQYF. The chain combines TRBV9 with TRBJ2-7; 12 bases line up with TRBD2. The germline gives CDR1 SGDLS, CDR2 YYNGEE. The CDR3 runs 16 residues. J was trimmed by 2 bases and V by 3 bases; bases with no gene match: 6.

The chain is built from TRBV18 and TRBJ1-1; D remains ambiguous. Germline CDR1 KGHSH, CDR2 LQKENI. The CDR3 is made up of 16 amino acids. The ends were cut back, 3 bases at V and 4 bases at J, with 18 bases in the middle. The CDR3 loop is CASSPRDQVGVTEAFF. Written as DNA, the CDR3 is TGTGCCAGCTCACCCCGGGATCAGGTTGGGGTCACTGAAGCTTTCTTT.

The V call is TRBV28, the J call TRBJ2-5; D not resolved. Per germline, CDR1 MDHEN and CDR2 SYDVKM. Trimming removed 5 bases from V and 1 base from J, with 14 bases in between. The CDR3 length is 15 residues. CDR3 protein: CASSGGRRPQETQYF. The DNA for the CDR3 is TGTGCCAGCAGTGGTGGGCGCAGGCCCCAAGAGACCCAGTACTTC.

This clone was observed a few times. V is TRBV19 and J is TRBJ2-7, with 7 positions matching TRBD2. V shed 4 bases, J shed 2 bases, and the junction held 20 bases outside the gene matches. The CDR3 length is 19 residues. Per germline, CDR1 LNHDA and CDR2 SQIVND (reference sequence). CDR3 in DNA: TGTGCCAGTAGTACGACAGCCTTCGTGGCAGCGGGGTACCCCTACGAGCAGTACTTC. Amino acids: CASSTTAFVAAGYPYEQYF.